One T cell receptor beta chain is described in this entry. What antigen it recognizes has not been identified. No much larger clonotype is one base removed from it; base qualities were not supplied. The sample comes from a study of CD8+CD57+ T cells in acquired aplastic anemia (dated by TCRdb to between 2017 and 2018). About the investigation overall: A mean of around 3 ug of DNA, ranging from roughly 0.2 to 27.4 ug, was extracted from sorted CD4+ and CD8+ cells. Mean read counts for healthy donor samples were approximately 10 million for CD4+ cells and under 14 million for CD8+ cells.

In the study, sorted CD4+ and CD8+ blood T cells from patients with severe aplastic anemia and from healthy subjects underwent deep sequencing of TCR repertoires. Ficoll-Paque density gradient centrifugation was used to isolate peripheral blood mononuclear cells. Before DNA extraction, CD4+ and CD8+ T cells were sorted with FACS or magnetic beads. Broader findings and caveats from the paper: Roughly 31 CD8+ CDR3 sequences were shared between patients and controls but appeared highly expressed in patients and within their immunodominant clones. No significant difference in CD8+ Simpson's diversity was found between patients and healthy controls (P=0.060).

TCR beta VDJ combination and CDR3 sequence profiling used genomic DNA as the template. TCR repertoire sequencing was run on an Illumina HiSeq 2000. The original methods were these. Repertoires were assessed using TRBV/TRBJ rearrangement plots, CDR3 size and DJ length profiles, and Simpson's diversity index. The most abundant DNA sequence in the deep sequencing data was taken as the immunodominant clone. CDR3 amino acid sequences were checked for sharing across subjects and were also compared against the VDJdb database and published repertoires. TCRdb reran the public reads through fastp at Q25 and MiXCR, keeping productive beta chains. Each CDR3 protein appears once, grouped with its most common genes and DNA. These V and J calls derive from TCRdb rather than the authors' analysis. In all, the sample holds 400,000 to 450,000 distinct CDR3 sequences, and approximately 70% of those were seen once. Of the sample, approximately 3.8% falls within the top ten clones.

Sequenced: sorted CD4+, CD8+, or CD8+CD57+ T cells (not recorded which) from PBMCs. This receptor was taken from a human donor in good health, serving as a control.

The DNA is TGCAGTGCTAGAGATTTGGGTCAGGACCGCAATGAGCAGTTCTTC. It codes for CSARDLGQDRNEQFF. The chain is assembled from TRBV20-1 and TRBJ2-1; a confident D gene designation cannot be given. Inclusive of the bounding cysteine and phenylalanine, the CDR3 is 15 residues long. Only the CDR3 region is kept as DNA, spanning 45 bases read in frame from base 1. The germline V gene (reference sequence) supplies CDR1 DFQATT and CDR2 SNEGSKA. The junction shows trimming of 0 bases on V and 6 bases on J, plus 15 bases between the germline ends.